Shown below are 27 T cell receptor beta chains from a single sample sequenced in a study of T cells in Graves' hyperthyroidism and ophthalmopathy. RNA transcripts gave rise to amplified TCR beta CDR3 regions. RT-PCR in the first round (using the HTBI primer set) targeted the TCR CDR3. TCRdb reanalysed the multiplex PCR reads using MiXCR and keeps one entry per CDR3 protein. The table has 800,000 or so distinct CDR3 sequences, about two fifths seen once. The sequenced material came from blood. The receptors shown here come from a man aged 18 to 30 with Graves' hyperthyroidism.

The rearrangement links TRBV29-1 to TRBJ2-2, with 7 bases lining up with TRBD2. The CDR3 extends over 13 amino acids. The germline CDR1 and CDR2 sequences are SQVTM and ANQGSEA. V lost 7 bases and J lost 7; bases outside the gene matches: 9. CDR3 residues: CSARRGVHGELFF. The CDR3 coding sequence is TGCAGCGCCCGACGGGGGGTACACGGGGAGCTGTTTTTT.

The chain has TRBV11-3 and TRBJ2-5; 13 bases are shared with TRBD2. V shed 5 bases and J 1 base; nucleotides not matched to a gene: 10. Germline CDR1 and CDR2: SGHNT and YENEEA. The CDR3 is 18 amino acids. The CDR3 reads CASSPTTSGGPLQETQYF. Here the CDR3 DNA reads TGTGCCAGCAGCCCGACGACTAGCGGGGGGCCCCTCCAAGAGACCCAGTACTTC.

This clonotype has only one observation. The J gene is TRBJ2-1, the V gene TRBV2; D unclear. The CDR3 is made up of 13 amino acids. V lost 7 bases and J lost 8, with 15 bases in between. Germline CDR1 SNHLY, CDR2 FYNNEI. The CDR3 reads CASKVNPGDEQFF. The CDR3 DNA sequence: TGTGCCAGCAAGGTTAACCCGGGTGATGAGCAGTTCTTC.

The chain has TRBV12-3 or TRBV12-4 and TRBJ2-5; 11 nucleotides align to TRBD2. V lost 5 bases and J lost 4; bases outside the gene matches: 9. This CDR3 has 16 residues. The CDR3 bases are TGTGCCAGCAGTCCTATAGCGGGGGGGCCCCGAGAGACCCAGTACTTC. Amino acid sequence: CASSPIAGGPRETQYF.

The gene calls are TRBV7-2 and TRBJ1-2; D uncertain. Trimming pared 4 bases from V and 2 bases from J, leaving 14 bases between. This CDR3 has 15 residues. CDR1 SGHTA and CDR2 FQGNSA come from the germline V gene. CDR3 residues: CASSSMRASNYGYTF. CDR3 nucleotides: TGTGCCAGCAGCTCAATGAGGGCCTCCAACTATGGCTACACCTTC.

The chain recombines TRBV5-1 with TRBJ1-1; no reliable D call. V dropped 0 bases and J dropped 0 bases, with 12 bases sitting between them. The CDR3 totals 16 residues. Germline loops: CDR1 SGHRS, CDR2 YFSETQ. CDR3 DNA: TGCGCCAGCAGCTTGGCCAAAGGAGGCCTGAACACTGAAGCTTTCTTT. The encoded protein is CASSLAKGGLNTEAFF. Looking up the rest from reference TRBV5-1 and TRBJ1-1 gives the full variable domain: KAGVTQTPRYLIKTRGQQVTLSCSPISGHRSVSWYQQTPGQGLQFLFEYFSETQRNKGNFPGRFSGRQFSNSRSEMNVSTLELGDSALYLCASSLAKGGLNTEAFFGQGTRLTVV.

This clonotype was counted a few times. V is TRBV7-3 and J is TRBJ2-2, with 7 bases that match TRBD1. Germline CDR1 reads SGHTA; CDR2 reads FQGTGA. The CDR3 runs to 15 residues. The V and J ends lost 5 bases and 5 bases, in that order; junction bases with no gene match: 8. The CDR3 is CASSLDRESTGELFF. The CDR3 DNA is TGTGCCAGCAGCCTCGACAGGGAGAGTACCGGGGAGCTGTTTTTT.

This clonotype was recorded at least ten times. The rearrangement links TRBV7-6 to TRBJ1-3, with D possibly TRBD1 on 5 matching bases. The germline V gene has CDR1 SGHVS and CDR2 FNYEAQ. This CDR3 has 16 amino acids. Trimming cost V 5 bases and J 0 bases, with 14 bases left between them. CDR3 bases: TGTGCCAGCAGCCCCCACCACGACAGCTCTGGAAACACCATATATTTT. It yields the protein CASSPHHDSSGNTIYF. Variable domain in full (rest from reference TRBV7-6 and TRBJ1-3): GAGVSQSPRYKVTKRGQDVALRCDPISGHVSLYWYRQALGQGPEFLTYFNYEAQQDKSGLPNDRFSAERPEGSISTLTIQRTEQRDSAMYRCASSPHHDSSGNTIYFGEGSWLTVV.

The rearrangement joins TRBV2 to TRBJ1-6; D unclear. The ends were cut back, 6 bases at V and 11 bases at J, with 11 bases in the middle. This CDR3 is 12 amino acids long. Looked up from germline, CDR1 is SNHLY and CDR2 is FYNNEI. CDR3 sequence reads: CASREDGPPLHF. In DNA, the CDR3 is TGTGCCAGCAGAGAGGACGGACCACCCCTCCACTTT.

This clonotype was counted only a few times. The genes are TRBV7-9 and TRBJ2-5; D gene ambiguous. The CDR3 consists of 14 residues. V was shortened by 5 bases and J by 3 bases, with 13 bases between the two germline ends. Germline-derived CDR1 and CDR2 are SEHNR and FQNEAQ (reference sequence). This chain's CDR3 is CASSPRGAKETQYF. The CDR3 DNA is TGTGCCAGCAGCCCCCGAGGAGCAAAAGAGACCCAGTACTTC.

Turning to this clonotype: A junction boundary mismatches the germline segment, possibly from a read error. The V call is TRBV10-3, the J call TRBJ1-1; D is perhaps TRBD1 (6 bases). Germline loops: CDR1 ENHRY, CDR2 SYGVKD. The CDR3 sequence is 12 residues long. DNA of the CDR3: TGTGCCAGCAGTAGGACAGTTGACGAAGCTTTCTTT. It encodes CASSRTVDEAFF.

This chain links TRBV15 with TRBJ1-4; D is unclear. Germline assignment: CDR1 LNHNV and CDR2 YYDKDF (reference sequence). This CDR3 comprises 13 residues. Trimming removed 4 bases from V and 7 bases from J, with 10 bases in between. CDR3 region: CATSTTGFEKLFF. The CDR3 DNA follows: TGTGCCACCAGCACGACCGGGTTTGAAAAACTGTTTTTT. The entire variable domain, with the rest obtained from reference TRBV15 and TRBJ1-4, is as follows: DAMVIQNPRYQVTQFGKPVTLSCSQTLNHNVMYWYQQKSSQAPKLLFHYYDKDFNNEADTPDNFQSRRPNTSFCFLDIRSPGLGDTAMYLCATSTTGFEKLFFGSGTQLSVL.

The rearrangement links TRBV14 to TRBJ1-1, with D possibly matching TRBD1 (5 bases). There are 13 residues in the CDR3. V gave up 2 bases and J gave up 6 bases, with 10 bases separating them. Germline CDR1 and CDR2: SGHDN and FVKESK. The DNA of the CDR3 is TGTGCCAGCAGCCAACTGGGGGAGGCTGAAGCTTTCTTT. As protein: CASSQLGEAEAFF.

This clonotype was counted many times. CDR3 sequence: CSAREGGPNEKLFF. CDR3 DNA sequence: TGCAGTGCTAGAGAGGGCGGGCCCAATGAAAAACTGTTTTTT. This chain links TRBV20-1 with TRBJ1-4; D call uncertain. Trimming left V 0 bases short and J 5 bases short, with 10 bases between. Germline V gene lookup returns CDR1 DFQATT and CDR2 SNEGSKA (reference sequence). There are 14 residues in the CDR3.

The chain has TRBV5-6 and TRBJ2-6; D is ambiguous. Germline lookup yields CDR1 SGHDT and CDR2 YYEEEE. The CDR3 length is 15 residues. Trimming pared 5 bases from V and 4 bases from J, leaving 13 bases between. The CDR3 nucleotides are TGTGCCAGCAGTGAAGGTGTGGCAGGGGCCAACGTCCTGACTTTC. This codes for CASSEGVAGANVLTF.

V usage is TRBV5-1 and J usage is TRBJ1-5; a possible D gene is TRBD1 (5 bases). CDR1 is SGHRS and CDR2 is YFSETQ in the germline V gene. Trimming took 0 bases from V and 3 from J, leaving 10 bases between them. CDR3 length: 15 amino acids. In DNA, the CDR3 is TGCGCCAGCAGCTTGGGCAGGGAGCCCAATCAGCCCCAGCATTTT. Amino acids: CASSLGREPNQPQHF.

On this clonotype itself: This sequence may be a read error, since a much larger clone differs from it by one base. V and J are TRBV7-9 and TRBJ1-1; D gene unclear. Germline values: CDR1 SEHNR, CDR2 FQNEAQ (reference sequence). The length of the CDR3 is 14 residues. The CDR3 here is CASSLLAAGTEALF. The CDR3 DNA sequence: TGTGCCAGCAGCTTATTGGCGGCAGGCACTGAAGCTCTCTTT.

Here the CDR3 reads CTDRVWNGYTF. DNA of the CDR3: TGCACCGACAGGGTATGGAATGGCTACACCTTC. This chain joins TRBV29-1 and TRBJ1-2, with 7 positions matching TRBD1. CDR3 length: 11 residues. Germline lookup yields CDR1 SQVTM and CDR2 ANQGSEA.

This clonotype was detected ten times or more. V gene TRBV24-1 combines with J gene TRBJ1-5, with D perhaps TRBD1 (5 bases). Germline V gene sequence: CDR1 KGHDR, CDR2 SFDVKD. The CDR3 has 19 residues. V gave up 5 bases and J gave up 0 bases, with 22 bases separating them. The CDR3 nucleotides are TGTGCCACCAGTGCCTTGCGCCCAGGGCCTCGTTATAGCAATCAGCCCCAGCATTTT. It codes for CATSALRPGPRYSNQPQHF.

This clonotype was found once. The CDR3 spells CASAPGTEHYGYTF. The DNA for the CDR3 is TGTGCCAGTGCCCCCGGGACAGAGCACTATGGCTACACCTTC. The rearrangement links TRBV19 to TRBJ1-2; TRBD1 agrees at 7 bases. CDR1 and CDR2 from the germline V gene are LNHDA and SQIVND (reference sequence). The V and J ends lost 8 bases and 3 bases, in that order; junction bases with no gene match: 9. The length of the CDR3 is 14 residues. The variable domain in full, with the rest retrieved from reference TRBV19 and TRBJ1-2, is DGGITQSPKYLFRKEGQNVTLSCEQNLNHDAMYWYRQDPGQGLRLIYYSQIVNDFQKGDIAEGYSVSREKKESFPLTVTSAQKNPTAFYLCASAPGTEHYGYTFGSGTRLTVV.

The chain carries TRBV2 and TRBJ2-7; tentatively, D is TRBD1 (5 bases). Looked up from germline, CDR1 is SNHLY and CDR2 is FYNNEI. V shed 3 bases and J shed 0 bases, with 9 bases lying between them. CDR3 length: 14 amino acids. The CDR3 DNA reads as TGTGCCAGCAGTGACGATGGGGCCTCCTACGAGCAGTACTTC. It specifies CASSDDGASYEQYF.

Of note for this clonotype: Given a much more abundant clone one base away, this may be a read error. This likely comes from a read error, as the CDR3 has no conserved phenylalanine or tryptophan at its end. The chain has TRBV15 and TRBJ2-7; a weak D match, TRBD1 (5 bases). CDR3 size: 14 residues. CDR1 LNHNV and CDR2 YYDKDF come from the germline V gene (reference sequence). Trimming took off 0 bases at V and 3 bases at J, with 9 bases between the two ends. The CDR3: CATSRDPQDYEQYL. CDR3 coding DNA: TGTGCCACCAGCAGAGACCCACAGGACTACGAGCAGTACCTC.

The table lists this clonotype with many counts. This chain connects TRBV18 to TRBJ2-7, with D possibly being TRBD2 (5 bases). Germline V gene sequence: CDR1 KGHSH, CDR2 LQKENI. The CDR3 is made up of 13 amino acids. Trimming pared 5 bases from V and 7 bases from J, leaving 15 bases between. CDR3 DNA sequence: TGTGCCAGCTCAGACCACGCCCGAGGGGAGCAGTACTTC. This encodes CASSDHARGEQYF.

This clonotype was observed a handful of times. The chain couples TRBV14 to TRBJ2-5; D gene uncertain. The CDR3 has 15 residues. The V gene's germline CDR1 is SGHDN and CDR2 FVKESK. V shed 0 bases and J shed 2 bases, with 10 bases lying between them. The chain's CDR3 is CASSQDRRKQETQYF. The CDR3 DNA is TGTGCCAGCAGCCAAGATAGGCGAAAACAAGAGACCCAGTACTTC.

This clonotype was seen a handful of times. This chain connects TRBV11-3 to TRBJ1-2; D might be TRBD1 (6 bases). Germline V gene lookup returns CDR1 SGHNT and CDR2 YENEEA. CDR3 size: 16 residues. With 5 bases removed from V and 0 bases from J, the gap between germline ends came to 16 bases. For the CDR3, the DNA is TGTGCCAGCAGCCGGGGGACACCGACAGCTAACTATGGCTACACCTTC. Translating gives CASSRGTPTANYGYTF.

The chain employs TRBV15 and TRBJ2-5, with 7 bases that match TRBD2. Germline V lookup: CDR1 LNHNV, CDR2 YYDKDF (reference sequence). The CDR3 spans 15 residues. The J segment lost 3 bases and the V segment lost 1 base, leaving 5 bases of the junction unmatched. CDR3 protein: CATSRGHGGKETQYF. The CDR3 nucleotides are TGTGCCACCAGCAGAGGCCACGGGGGGAAAGAGACCCAGTACTTC.

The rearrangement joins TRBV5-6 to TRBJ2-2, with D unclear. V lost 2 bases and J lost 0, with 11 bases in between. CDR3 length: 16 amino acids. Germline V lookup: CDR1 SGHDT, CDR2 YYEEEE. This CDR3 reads CASSLGGPPNTGELFF. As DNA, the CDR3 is TGTGCCAGCAGCTTAGGCGGTCCACCGAACACCGGGGAGCTGTTTTTT.